The clone carrying this T cell receptor beta chain was seen more than once but under ten times. No antigen is known for it. The same CDR3 can be traced to other DNA sequences in this sample. This table comes from immunoSEQ multiplex PCR, and its TCRdb copy is limited to in-frame clones, with some not included. The sample lists some 1 million clones, around 76% occurring once. The sample belongs to a study of shared clonotypes between healthy human individuals. Whole-study findings and limits: Richness estimates generally favored naive over memory subsets.

Every donor was a Caucasian adult from Nashville, Tennessee. Splitting the CD4+ cells yielded a CD45RA+ naive subset and a CD45RA-negative memory subset. Per germline, CDR1 SGHRS and CDR2 YFSETQ. The CDR3 length is 13 residues. The V and J ends lost 0 bases and 7 bases, in that order; junction bases with no gene match: 3. The sequenced material came from memory CD4+ T cells sorted from blood. The subset denotes: CD45RA-negative fraction. The J gene is TRBJ1-2, the V gene TRBV5-1; the match to TRBD1 covers 7 bases. The TCR comes from a man between 18 and 29 years old in good health. The CDR3 DNA is TGCGCCAGCAGCTTGGGGGACAGAGGTGGCTACACCTTC. This encodes CASSLGDRGGYTF.